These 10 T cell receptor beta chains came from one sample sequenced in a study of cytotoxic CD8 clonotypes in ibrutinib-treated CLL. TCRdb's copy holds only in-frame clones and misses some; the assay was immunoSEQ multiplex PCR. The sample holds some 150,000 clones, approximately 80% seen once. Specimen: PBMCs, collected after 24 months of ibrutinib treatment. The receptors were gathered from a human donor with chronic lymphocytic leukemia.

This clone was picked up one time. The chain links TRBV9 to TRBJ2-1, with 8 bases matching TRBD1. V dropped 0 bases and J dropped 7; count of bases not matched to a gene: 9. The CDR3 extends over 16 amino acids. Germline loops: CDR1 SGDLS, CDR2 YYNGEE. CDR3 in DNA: TGTGCCAGCAGCGTAGTGGCAGGGGGCGCGGGGAATGAGCAGTTCTTC. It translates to CASSVVAGGAGNEQFF. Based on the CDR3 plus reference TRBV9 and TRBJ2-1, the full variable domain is DSGVTQTPKHLITATGQRVTLRCSPRSGDLSVYWYQQSLDQGLQFLIQYYNGEERAKGNILERFSAQQFPDLHSELNLSSLELGDSALYFCASSVVAGGAGNEQFFGPGTRLTVL.

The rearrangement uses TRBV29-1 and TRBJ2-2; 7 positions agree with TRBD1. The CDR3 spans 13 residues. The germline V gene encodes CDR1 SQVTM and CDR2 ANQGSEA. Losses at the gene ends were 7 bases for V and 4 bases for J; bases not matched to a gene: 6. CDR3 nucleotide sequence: TGCAGCGCCAGGGGGAGTCCCACCGGGGAGCTGTTTTTT. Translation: CSARGSPTGELFF.

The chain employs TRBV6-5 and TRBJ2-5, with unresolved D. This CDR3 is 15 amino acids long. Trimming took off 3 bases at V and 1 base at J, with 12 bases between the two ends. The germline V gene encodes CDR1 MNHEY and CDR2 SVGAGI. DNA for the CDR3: TGTGCCAGCAGTTATGGCCCGGCGGCCCAAGAGACCCAGTACTTC. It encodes CASSYGPAAQETQYF.

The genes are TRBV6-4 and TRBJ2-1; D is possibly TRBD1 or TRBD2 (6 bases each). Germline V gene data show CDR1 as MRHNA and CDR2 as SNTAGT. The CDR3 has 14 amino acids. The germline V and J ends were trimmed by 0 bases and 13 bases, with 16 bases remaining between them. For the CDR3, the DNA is TGTGCCAGCAGTGACTCGGTTGGAAGGGGGGAACAGTTCTTC. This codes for CASSDSVGRGEQFF.

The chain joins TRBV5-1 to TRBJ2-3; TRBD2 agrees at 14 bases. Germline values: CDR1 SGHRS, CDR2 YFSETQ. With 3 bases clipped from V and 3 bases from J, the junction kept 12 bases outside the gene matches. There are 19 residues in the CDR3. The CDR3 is CASSSTGTSGSGGTDTQYF. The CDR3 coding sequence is TGCGCCAGCAGCTCTACCGGGACTAGCGGGAGCGGGGGGACAGATACGCAGTATTTT.

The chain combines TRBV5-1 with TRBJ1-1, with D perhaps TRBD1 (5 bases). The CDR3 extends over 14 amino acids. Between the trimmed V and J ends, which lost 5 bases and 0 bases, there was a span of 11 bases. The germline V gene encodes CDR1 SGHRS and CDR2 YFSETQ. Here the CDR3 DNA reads TGCGCCAGCAGAGCCGGACAAATGAACACTGAAGCTTTCTTT. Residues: CASRAGQMNTEAFF.

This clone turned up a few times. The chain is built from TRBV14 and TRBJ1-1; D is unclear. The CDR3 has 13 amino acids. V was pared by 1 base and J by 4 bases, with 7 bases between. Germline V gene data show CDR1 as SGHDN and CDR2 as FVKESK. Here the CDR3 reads CASSQVWGTEAFF. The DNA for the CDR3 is TGTGCCAGCAGCCAAGTTTGGGGCACTGAAGCTTTCTTT.

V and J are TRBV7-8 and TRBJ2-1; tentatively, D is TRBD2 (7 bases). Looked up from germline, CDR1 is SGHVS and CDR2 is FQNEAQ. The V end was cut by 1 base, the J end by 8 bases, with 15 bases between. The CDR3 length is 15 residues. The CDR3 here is CASSLVGGRYDEQFF. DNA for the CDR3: TGTGCCAGCAGCTTAGTGGGGGGGCGATACGATGAGCAGTTCTTC.

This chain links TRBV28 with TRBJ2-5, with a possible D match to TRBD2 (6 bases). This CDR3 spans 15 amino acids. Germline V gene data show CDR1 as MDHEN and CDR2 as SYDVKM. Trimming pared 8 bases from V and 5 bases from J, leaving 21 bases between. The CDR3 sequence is CASFVGGRGAETQYF. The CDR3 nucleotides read TGTGCCAGCTTTGTTGGGGGGAGAGGGGCGGAGACCCAGTACTTC.

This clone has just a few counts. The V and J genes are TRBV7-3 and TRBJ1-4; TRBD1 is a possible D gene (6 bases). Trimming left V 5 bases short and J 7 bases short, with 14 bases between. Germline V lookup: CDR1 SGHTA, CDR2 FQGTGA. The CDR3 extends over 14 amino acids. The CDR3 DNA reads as TGTGCCAGCAGCACCCGGGGGCCCCCTGAAAAACTGTTTTTT. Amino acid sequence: CASSTRGPPEKLFF.